Described below is a single T cell receptor beta chain sequence and its context. The data are from a study of blood T cell repertoires in COVID-19. Losses at the gene ends were 5 bases for V and 5 bases for J; bases not matched to a gene: 8. The CDR3 length is 15 residues. Germline V CDR1 and CDR2: SEHNR, FQNEAQ (reference sequence). Enrolment of Seattle patients took place during active infection, and they were followed longitudinally. Method: immunoSEQ multiplex PCR; TCRdb's copy keeps in-frame clones and lacks some. Here the sample spans about 220,000 clones, approximately 85% being singletons. V and J are TRBV7-9 and TRBJ2-5; 10 positions agree with TRBD2. The sequence was collected from a woman between 65 and 79 years old with COVID-19, enrolled during active disease. The source material was peripheral blood. CDR3 nucleotides: TGTGCCAGCAGCCAGAGCGGGAGGGCCGGGGAGACCCAGTACTTC. Protein: CASSQSGRAGETQYF. Full variable domain (outside the CDR3, taken from reference TRBV7-9 and TRBJ2-5): DTGVSQNPRHKITKRGQNVTFRCDPISEHNRLYWYRQTLGQGPEFLTYFQNEAQLEKSRLLSDRFSAERPKGSFSTLEIQRTEQGDSAMYLCASSQSGRAGETQYFGPGTRLLVL.